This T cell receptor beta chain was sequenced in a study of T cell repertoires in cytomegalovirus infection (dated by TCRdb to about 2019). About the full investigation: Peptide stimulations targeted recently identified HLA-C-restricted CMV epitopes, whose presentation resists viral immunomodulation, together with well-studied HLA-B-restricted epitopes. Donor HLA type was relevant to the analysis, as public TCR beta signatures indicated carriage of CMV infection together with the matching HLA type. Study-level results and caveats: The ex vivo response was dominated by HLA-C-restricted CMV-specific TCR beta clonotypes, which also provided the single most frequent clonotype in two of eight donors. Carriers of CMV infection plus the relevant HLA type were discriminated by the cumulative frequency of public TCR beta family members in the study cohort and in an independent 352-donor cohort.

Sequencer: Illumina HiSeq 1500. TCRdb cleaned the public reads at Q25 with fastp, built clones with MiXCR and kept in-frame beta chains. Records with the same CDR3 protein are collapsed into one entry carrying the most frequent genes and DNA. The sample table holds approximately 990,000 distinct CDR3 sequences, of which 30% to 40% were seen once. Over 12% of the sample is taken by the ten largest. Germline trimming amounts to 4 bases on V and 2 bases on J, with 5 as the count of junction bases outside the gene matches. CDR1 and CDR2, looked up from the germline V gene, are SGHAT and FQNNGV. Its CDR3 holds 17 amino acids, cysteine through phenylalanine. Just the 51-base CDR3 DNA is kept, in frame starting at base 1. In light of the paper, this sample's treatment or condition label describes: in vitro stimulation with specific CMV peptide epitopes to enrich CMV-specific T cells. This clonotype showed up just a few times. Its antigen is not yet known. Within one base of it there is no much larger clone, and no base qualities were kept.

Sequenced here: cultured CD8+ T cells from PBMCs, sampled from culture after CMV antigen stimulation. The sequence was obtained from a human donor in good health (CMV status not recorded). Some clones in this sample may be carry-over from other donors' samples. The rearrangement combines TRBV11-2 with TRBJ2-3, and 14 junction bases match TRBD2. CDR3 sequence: CASSSWTSGGTTDTQYF. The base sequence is TGTGCCAGCAGCTCTTGGACTAGCGGGGGGACCACAGATACGCAGTATTTT.